This T cell receptor beta chain originates from a study of molecular identifiers for immune sequencing clone quantification. Study outcomes and limitations: Spiked Jurkat TCR RNA equal to one cell could reportedly be picked out among over 850,000 naive cells. Clonotypes surpassing 20 RNA copies contained over 99% of effector molecules, versus under 1% in naive cells.

As previously described, bulk TCR libraries were made using listed TCR primers. One entry per CDR3 protein, called by TCRdb with MiXCR from the PCR reads. The sample contains around 460,000 distinct CDR3 sequences, about a quarter of which appear only once. Sorting selected naive CD8 T cells with a CD8+CD4-CCR7+CD45RA+ phenotype. This clonotype has only a few counts. Its antigen is undetermined. This CDR3 has 19 residues. Germline assignment: CDR1 DFQATT and CDR2 SNEGSKA (reference sequence). V was clipped by 0 bases and J by 0 bases; unmatched bases: 10. This receptor was identified in a human donor in good health. Some libraries in this study had Jurkat cell RNA spiked in. The chain links TRBV20-1 to TRBJ2-6, with 8 bases matching TRBD2. The source material was naive CD8+ T cells from blood, with Jurkat cell RNA spiked in. Subset defined: FACS-sorted CD8+CD4-CCR7+CD45RA+ naive T cells. CDR3 coding DNA: TGCAGTGCTAGAGATCCGCTGATAGCGGGGCCCTCTGGGGCCAACGTCCTGACTTTC. Amino acid sequence: CSARDPLIAGPSGANVLTF.